This T cell receptor beta chain was obtained from a study of T cells in Graves' hyperthyroidism and ophthalmopathy. This clonotype showed up many times. Antigen unknown. Researchers amplified the TCR beta CDR3 regions from RNA transcripts. HTBI primers drove first-round RT-PCR of the TCR CDR3. MiXCR was run by TCRdb on the multiplex PCR reads, yielding one entry per CDR3 protein. The sample contains fewer than 850,000 distinct CDR3 sequences, around 15% of which appear only once. Study-level results: Blood shared most expanded thyroid clonotypes above 0.001.

Hyperthyroidism in the patients, aged 18 to 65, was newly diagnosed and under 2 months in duration. CDR1 and CDR2 (germline): MDHEN, SYDVKM. This CDR3 is 16 amino acids long. V dropped 2 bases and J dropped 0 bases, with 12 bases sitting between them. This receptor was taken from a man aged 45-60 years with Graves' hyperthyroidism. Input material: blood. This rearrangement joins TRBV28 to TRBJ2-3; D remains ambiguous. As DNA, the CDR3 is TGTGCCAGCAGTTTAAATAAGGGTACTAGCACAGATACGCAGTATTTT. This sequence encodes CASSLNKGTSTDTQYF.